This T cell receptor beta chain was captured by sequencing in a study of monozygotic twins with inflammatory bowel disease. UMIs bearing a 6-nucleotide sample barcode were added through template switching. TCRdb reprocessed the 5' RACE reads, with one entry per CDR3 protein and no DNA. Its listing shows more than 350,000 distinct CDR3 sequences. In regard to this clonotype: Antigen unknown.

The CDR3 is 15 residues long. Germline V gene sequence: CDR1 LGHDT, CDR2 YNNKEL (reference sequence). Whole-study findings and limits: IBD patients share fewer clonotypes with other people than healthy twins do, especially with disease activity.

The chain couples TRBV3-1 to TRBJ2-1; TCRdb's D gene call, TRBD2, goes unchecked for lack of DNA. This sequence was found in a human donor with ulcerative colitis or Crohn's disease, or a healthy co-twin of an affected twin (not recorded which). The sequenced sample was blood. The CDR3 sequence is CASSQGRGLVNEQFF.